The 25 T cell receptor beta chains below were found in one sample sequenced in a study of blood T cell repertoires in COVID-19 (dated by TCRdb to about 2020). Receptor amplification or capture employed the immunoSEQ multiplex PCR assay. The table comes from immuneACCESS by way of TCRdb, which keeps in-frame sequences with V and J called. Part of the clones is missing from these tables; in studies checked, under half for an unresolved V gene and the rest for unknown reasons. Counted in this sample were over 250,000 clones; roughly 87% of them appeared once. About 1% of the sample is held by the ten biggest clonotypes. Source material: PBMCs or T cells enriched from blood (not recorded which). These receptor sequences come from a woman aged 25 to 39 who had recovered from COVID-19.

The chain has TRBV4-3 and TRBJ1-5, with TRBD1 identical over 7 bases. Germline trimming cut 1 base from V and 6 bases from J; bases unmatched to any gene: 6. Germline V gene data show CDR1 as LGHNA and CDR2 as YSLEER. The CDR3 has 15 amino acids. The CDR3 reads CASSQGYRGGQPQHF. CDR3 DNA: TGCGCCAGCAGCCAAGGCTACAGGGGAGGTCAGCCCCAGCATTTT.

The rearrangement uses TRBV2 and TRBJ2-2, with 12 bases aligning to TRBD2. The CDR3 length is 15 residues. CDR1 SNHLY and CDR2 FYNNEI come from the germline V gene. The J segment lost 6 bases and the V segment lost 5 bases, leaving 4 bases of the junction unmatched. CDR3 amino acids: CASSPGLAGPGELFF. CDR3 DNA: TGTGCCAGCAGTCCCGGACTAGCGGGACCCGGGGAGCTGTTTTTT. Filled out from reference TRBV2 and TRBJ2-2, the complete variable domain reads EPEVTQTPSHQVTQMGQEVILRCVPISNHLYFYWYRQILGQKVEFLVSFYNNEISEKSEIFDDQFSVERPDGSNFTLKIRSTKLEDSAMYFCASSPGLAGPGELFFGEGSRLTVL.

The rearrangement joins TRBV29-1 to TRBJ1-2; unclear D gene. The CDR3 sequence is 12 residues long. CDR1 and CDR2 from the germline V gene are SQVTM and ANQGSEA. Deletions cut 4 bases from V and 3 bases from J, with 9 bases between. The CDR3 reads CSVGYSDYGYTF. The CDR3 coding sequence is TGCAGCGTTGGTTATTCTGACTATGGCTACACCTTC.

This clone was seen more than once but under ten times. The V and J genes are TRBV7-8 and TRBJ1-2, with 9 positions matching TRBD1. Germline values: CDR1 SGHVS, CDR2 FQNEAQ. V dropped 5 bases and J dropped 4; count of bases not matched to a gene: 5. The CDR3 has 14 amino acids. The CDR3 DNA reads as TGTGCCAGCAGCCACGGACAGGGGATCTATGGCTACACCTTC. As protein: CASSHGQGIYGYTF.

The chain joins TRBV18 to TRBJ2-2, with 8 positions matching TRBD1. The germline V gene encodes CDR1 KGHSH and CDR2 LQKENI. With 2 bases clipped from V and 5 bases from J, the junction kept 7 bases outside the gene matches. This CDR3 has 16 residues. CDR3 nucleotide sequence: TGTGCCAGCTCACCATTAGGACAGGGAGGAACCGGGGAGCTGTTTTTT. Translation: CASSPLGQGGTGELFF.

V gene TRBV6-2 or TRBV6-3 combines with J gene TRBJ2-6, with D tentatively TRBD1 (6 bases). The CDR3 is 18 amino acids. The V gene's germline CDR1 is MNHEY and CDR2 SVGEGT. Between the trimmed V and J ends, which lost 0 bases and 0 bases, there was a span of 12 bases. The CDR3 loop is CASSYSLRGPSGANVLTF. The CDR3 bases are TGTGCCAGCAGTTACTCTCTCAGGGGCCCCTCTGGGGCCAACGTCCTGACTTTC.

CDR3 region: CASIGQGGETQYF. CDR3 bases: TGTGCCAGCATCGGACAGGGAGGAGAGACCCAGTACTTC. The chain carries TRBV27 and TRBJ2-5, with 8 nucleotides matching TRBD1. Unmatched junction bases numbered 5, after V lost 7 bases and J lost 4 bases. CDR3 length: 13 amino acids. Germline CDR1 MNHEY, CDR2 SMNVEV (reference sequence).

This chain joins TRBV2 and TRBJ2-5; a weak D match, TRBD2 (7 bases). Trimming pared 5 bases from V and 4 bases from J, leaving 20 bases between. The CDR3 is 16 amino acids. The V gene's germline CDR1 is SNHLY and CDR2 FYNNEI. CDR3 residues: CASSKGGGREGETQYF. In DNA form, the CDR3 reads TGTGCCAGCAGTAAAGGGGGGGGGAGAGAAGGAGAGACCCAGTACTTC.

The chain couples TRBV7-9 to TRBJ2-7, with D tentatively TRBD1 (5 bases). The CDR3 length is 13 residues. Germline CDR1 SEHNR, CDR2 FQNEAQ (reference sequence). V was shortened by 5 bases and J by 2 bases, with 10 bases between the two germline ends. Here the CDR3 reads CASSPDNTYEQYF. DNA for the CDR3: TGTGCCAGCAGCCCGGACAATACCTACGAGCAGTACTTC.

This sequence joins TRBV5-5 and TRBJ2-6; D call uncertain. The V end lost 1 base, the J end lost 0 bases, and 5 bases lay between the germline ends. The CDR3 is 15 amino acids. CDR1 is SGHKS, CDR2 YYEKEE, per germline (reference sequence). CDR3 nucleotide sequence: TGTGCCAGCAGCTTGTTGAGCTCTGGGGCCAACGTCCTGACTTTC. Translating it yields CASSLLSSGANVLTF.

A few counts support this clone. This chain links TRBV7-8 with TRBJ1-1, with 7 bases fitting TRBD1. Germline lookup yields CDR1 SGHVS and CDR2 FQNEAQ. Unmatched junction bases numbered 7, after V lost 5 bases and J lost 7 bases. This CDR3 region has 13 residues. The CDR3 DNA is TGTGCCAGCAGCCCGGGGACAGAGATTGAAGCTTTCTTT. Its protein product is CASSPGTEIEAFF.

The chain recombines TRBV28 with TRBJ1-1; D is possibly TRBD1 (6 bases). The CDR3 loop spans 13 amino acids. The germline CDR1 and CDR2 sequences are MDHEN and SYDVKM. The V gene lost 3 bases and the J gene lost 3 bases, with 8 bases spanning the gap. CDR3 sequence: CASSFDRYTEAFF. DNA of the CDR3: TGTGCCAGCAGTTTCGACAGGTACACTGAAGCTTTCTTT.

The chain links TRBV5-4 to TRBJ2-1, with unresolved D. The germline V gene has CDR1 SGHNT and CDR2 YYREEE (reference sequence). CDR3 length: 15 residues. V was clipped by 4 bases and J by 3 bases, with 14 bases between them. CDR3 residues: CASSPPRTGYNEQFF. The CDR3 DNA reads TGTGCCAGCAGCCCTCCCAGAACGGGCTACAATGAGCAGTTCTTC.

This chain links TRBV30 with TRBJ2-3; D perhaps matches TRBD2 (6 bases). The CDR3 consists of 18 residues. The V and J ends lost 2 bases and 2 bases respectively, with 23 bases between them. Germline V gene data show CDR1 as GTSNPN and CDR2 as SVGIG (reference sequence). CDR3 DNA sequence: TGTGCCTGGAGTTCAGGGCGGGGCGGGGTACCTCCCACAGATACGCAGTATTTT. Protein product: CAWSSGRGGVPPTDTQYF.

The chain combines TRBV27 with TRBJ2-3; 7 nucleotides match TRBD1. Trimming cost V 5 bases and J 4 bases; bases outside gene matches: 12. The CDR3 loop spans 16 amino acids. The V gene's germline CDR1 is MNHEY and CDR2 SMNVEV (reference sequence). CDR3 sequence (DNA): TGTGCCAGCAGTCCTCGACAGGGCTTTGGGGCAGATACGCAGTATTTT. It yields the protein CASSPRQGFGADTQYF.

V usage is TRBV11-2 and J usage is TRBJ2-5; 11 positions agree with TRBD2. The germline CDR1 and CDR2 sequences are SGHAT and FQNNGV. V lost 5 bases and J lost 5; bases outside the gene matches: 10. The CDR3 is made up of 16 amino acids. The CDR3 DNA follows: TGTGCCAGCAGCCACCGACTAGCGGGGTCTGGGGAGACCCAGTACTTC. Encoded protein: CASSHRLAGSGETQYF.

This chain uses TRBV6-5 with TRBJ2-5, with D perhaps matching TRBD2 (5 bases). This CDR3 spans 12 amino acids. The germline CDR1 and CDR2 sequences are MNHEY and SVGAGI. V lost 5 bases and J lost 5, with 9 bases in between. The CDR3 DNA follows: TGTGCCAGCAGTCGGGGATGGGAGACCCAGTACTTC. As protein: CASSRGWETQYF.

V gene TRBV27 combines with J gene TRBJ2-1, with D tentatively TRBD2 (5 bases). Per germline, CDR1 MNHEY and CDR2 SMNVEV (reference sequence). V dropped 1 base and J dropped 6 bases, with 7 bases sitting between them. The CDR3 has 13 residues. CDR3 DNA sequence: TGTGCCAGCAGTTTATTTCGGGGCAATGAGCAGTTCTTC. Its translation: CASSLFRGNEQFF.

The V and J genes are TRBV15 and TRBJ2-3; no reliable D call. Trimming took 8 bases from V and 2 from J, leaving 14 bases between them. The germline V gene encodes CDR1 LNHNV and CDR2 YYDKDF (reference sequence). CDR3 size: 14 residues. CDR3 sequence: CATHSQSLTDTQYF. CDR3 DNA sequence: TGTGCCACCCATAGTCAAAGCCTCACAGATACGCAGTATTTT.

The V gene is TRBV28, the J gene TRBJ1-2; D might be TRBD1 (5 bases). Germline CDR1 MDHEN, CDR2 SYDVKM. The CDR3 consists of 13 residues. The germline V and J ends were trimmed by 5 bases and 8 bases, with 15 bases remaining between them. CDR3 nucleotide sequence: TGTGCCAGCAGTGTATTTAGGGGTGGCGGCTACACCTTC. Protein sequence: CASSVFRGGGYTF.

This clone was detected only once. The chain links TRBV19 to TRBJ2-2; 10 nucleotides line up with TRBD1. The germline gives CDR1 LNHDA, CDR2 SQIVND (reference sequence). There are 16 residues in the CDR3. The V segment lost 7 bases and the J segment 1 base; nucleotides outside the gene matches: 6. This chain's CDR3 is CASKGQGSMNTGELFF. The CDR3 DNA is TGTGCCAGTAAGGGACAGGGGTCAATGAACACCGGGGAGCTGTTTTTT. Full variable domain (remainder filled in from reference TRBV19 and TRBJ2-2): DGGITQSPKYLFRKEGQNVTLSCEQNLNHDAMYWYRQDPGQGLRLIYYSQIVNDFQKGDIAEGYSVSREKKESFPLTVTSAQKNPTAFYLCASKGQGSMNTGELFFGEGSRLTVL.

The V and J genes are TRBV28 and TRBJ1-2; weak D call: TRBD1 (5 bases). CDR3 length equals 20 residues. Germline V CDR1 and CDR2: MDHEN, SYDVKM. Trimming took off 7 bases at V and 1 base at J, with 31 bases between the two ends. CDR3 region: CASNKQGGRGRDFYNYGYTF. CDR3 in DNA: TGTGCCAGCAATAAGCAAGGAGGCCGTGGAAGGGACTTTTATAACTATGGCTACACCTTC.

The chain employs TRBV29-1 and TRBJ1-1; a possible D gene is TRBD1 (5 bases). The CDR3 sequence is 12 residues long. V was trimmed by 5 bases and J by 3 bases, leaving 10 bases between them. CDR1 and CDR2 (germline): SQVTM, ANQGSEA. DNA of the CDR3: TGCAGCGTTACCCGGGGGGACACTGAAGCTTTCTTT. This encodes CSVTRGDTEAFF.

The chain is built from TRBV7-3 and TRBJ1-6; the match to TRBD1 covers 7 bases. With V trimmed by 2 bases and J by 6 bases, 4 bases remained unmatched. Germline CDR1 reads SGHTA; CDR2 reads FQGTGA. The CDR3 is made up of 15 amino acids. The DNA for the CDR3 is TGTGCCAGCAGCTTAGAAGGGACAGCTAATTCACCCCTCCACTTT. Translating gives CASSLEGTANSPLHF.

V is TRBV9 and J is TRBJ1-1; the match to TRBD1 covers 7 bases. The CDR3 sequence is 15 residues long. V gave up 3 bases and J gave up 2 bases; unmatched junction bases: 7. Per germline, CDR1 SGDLS and CDR2 YYNGEE. The CDR3 sequence is CASSGRQGQNTEAFF. The CDR3 DNA follows: TGTGCCAGCAGCGGACGACAGGGTCAAAACACTGAAGCTTTCTTT.